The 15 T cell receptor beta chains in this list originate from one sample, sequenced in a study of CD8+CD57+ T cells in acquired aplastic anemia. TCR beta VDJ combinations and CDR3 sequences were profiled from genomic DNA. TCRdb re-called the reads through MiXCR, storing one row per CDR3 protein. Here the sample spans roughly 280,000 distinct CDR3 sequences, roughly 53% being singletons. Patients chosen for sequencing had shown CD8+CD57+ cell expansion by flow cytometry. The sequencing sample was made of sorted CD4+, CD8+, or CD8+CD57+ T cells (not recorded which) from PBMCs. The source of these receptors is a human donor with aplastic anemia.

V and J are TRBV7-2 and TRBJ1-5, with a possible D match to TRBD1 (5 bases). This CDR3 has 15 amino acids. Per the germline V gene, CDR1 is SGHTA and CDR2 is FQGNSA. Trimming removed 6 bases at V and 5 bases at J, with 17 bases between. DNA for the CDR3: TGTGCCAGCAGTTCGACCCAGGGTGGGTATCAGCCCCAGCATTTT. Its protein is CASSSTQGGYQPQHF. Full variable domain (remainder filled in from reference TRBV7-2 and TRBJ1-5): GAGVSQSPSNKVTEKGKDVELRCDPISGHTALYWYRQSLGQGLEFLIYFQGNSAPDKSGLPSDRFSAERTGGSVSTLTIQRTQQEDSAVYLCASSSTQGGYQPQHFGDGTRLSIL.

Here the CDR3 DNA reads TGTGCCAGCAGGAGAGGGGCCAACGTCCTGACTTTC. Protein product: CASRRGANVLTF. The genes are TRBV12-3 or TRBV12-4 and TRBJ2-6; no reliable D call. Trimming cost V 6 bases and J 4 bases, with 4 bases left between them. This CDR3 spans 12 amino acids.

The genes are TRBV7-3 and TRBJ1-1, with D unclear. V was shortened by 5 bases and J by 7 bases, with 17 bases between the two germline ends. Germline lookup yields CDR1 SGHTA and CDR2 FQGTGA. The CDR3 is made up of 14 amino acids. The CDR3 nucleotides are TGTGCCAGCAGCCGGGCCGACGGGGAGGGTGAAGCTTTCTTT. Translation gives CASSRADGEGEAFF.

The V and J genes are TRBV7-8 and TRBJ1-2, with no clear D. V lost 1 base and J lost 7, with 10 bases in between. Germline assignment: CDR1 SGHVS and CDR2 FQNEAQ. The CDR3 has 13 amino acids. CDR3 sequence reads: CASSLEPVGGYTF. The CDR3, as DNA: TGTGCCAGCAGCTTAGAGCCGGTCGGTGGCTACACCTTC.

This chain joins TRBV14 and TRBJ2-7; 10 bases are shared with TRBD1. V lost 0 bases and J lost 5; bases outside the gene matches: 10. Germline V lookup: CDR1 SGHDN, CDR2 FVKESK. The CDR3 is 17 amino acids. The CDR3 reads CASSQDRTVGTGDEQYF. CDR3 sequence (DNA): TGTGCCAGCAGCCAAGATCGAACCGTCGGGACAGGGGACGAGCAGTACTTC.

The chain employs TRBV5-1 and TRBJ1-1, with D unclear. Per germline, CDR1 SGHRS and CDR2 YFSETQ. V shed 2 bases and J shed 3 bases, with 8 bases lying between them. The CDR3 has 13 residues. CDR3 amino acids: CASSFGGDTEAFF. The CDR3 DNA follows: TGCGCCAGCAGCTTCGGCGGAGACACTGAAGCTTTCTTT.

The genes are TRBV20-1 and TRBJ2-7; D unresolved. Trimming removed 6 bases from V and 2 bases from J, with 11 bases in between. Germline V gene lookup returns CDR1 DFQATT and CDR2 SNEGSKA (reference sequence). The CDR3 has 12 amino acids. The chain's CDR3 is CSASDIAYEQYF. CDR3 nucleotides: TGCAGTGCGTCCGACATAGCCTACGAGCAGTACTTC.

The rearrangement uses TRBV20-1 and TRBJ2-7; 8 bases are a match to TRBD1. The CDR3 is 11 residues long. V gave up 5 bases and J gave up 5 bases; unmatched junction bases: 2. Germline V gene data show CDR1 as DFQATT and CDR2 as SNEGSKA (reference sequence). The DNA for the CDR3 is TGCAGTGCTGGACAGGGAAACGAGCAGTACTTC. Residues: CSAGQGNEQYF.

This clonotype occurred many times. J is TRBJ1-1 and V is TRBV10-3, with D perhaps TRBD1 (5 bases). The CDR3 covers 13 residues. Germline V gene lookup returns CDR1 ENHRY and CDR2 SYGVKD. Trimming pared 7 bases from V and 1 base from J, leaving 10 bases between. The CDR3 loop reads CAITPGGNTEAFF. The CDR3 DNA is TGTGCCATCACCCCCGGGGGGAACACTGAAGCTTTCTTT.

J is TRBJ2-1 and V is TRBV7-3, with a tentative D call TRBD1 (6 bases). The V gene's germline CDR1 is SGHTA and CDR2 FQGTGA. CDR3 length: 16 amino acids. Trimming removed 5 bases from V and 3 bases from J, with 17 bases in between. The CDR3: CASSPIGGAYYNEQFF. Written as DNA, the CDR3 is TGTGCCAGCAGCCCTATAGGGGGTGCCTACTACAATGAGCAGTTCTTC.

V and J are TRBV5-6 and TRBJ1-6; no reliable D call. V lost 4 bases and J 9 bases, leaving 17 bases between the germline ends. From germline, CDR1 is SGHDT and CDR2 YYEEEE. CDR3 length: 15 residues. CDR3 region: CASSRPAVTSSPLHF. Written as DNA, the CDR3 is TGTGCCAGCAGCCGACCGGCAGTAACAAGTTCACCCCTCCACTTT. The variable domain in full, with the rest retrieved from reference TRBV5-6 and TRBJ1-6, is DAGVTQSPTHLIKTRGQQVTLRCSPKSGHDTVSWYQQALGQGPQFIFQYYEEEERQRGNFPDRFSGHQFPNYSSELNVNALLLGDSALYLCASSRPAVTSSPLHFGNGTRLTVT.

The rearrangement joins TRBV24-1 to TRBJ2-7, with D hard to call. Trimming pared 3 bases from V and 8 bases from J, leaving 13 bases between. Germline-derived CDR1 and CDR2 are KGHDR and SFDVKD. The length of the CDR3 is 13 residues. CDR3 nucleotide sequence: TGTGCCACCAGTGATCCACTGACTTCGAAGCAGTACTTC. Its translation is CATSDPLTSKQYF.

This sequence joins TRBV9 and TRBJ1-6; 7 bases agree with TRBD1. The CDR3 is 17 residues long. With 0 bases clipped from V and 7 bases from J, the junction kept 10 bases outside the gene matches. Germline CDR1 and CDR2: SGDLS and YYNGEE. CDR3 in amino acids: CASSVGLGQASNSPLHF. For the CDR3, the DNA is TGTGCCAGCAGCGTAGGATTAGGACAGGCGTCAAATTCACCCCTCCACTTT.

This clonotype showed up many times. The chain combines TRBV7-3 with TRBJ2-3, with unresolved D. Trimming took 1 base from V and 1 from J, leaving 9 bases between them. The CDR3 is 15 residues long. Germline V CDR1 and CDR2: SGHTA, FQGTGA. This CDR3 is CASSLMSTRTDTQYF. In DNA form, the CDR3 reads TGTGCCAGCAGCTTAATGTCGACACGCACAGATACGCAGTATTTT.

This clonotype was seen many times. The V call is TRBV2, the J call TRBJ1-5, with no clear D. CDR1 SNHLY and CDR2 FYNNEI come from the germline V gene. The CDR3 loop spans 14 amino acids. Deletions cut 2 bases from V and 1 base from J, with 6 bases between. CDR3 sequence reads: CASSEQTSNQPQHF. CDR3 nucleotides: TGTGCCAGCAGTGAACAGACAAGCAATCAGCCCCAGCATTTT.